The T cell receptor (beta chain) under discussion was sequenced for a study of T cell changes during pregnancy in multiple sclerosis. Sequencing was performed with immunoSEQ multiplex PCR; in TCRdb, only in-frame clones are kept and a portion is missing. The data show some 40,000 clones, 80% to 95% seen once. The germline V and J ends were trimmed by 0 bases and 0 bases, with 11 bases remaining between them. The CDR3 spans 16 residues. Germline V gene lookup returns CDR1 KGHSH and CDR2 LQKENI. This clone was seen a single time. This sequence originates from a female donor in good health, enrolled as a control in a pregnancy study. Sequencing was performed on CD4+ T cells from peripheral blood mononuclear cells, taken in the third trimester of pregnancy. This chain uses TRBV18 with TRBJ2-5; D may be TRBD1 (5 bases). In DNA, the CDR3 is TGTGCCAGCTCACCACCCCGACAGAGGTACCAAGAGACCCAGTACTTC. This codes for CASSPPRQRYQETQYF. The full variable domain, in which reference TRBV18 and TRBJ2-5 provide the parts outside the CDR3, is NAGVMQNPRHLVRRRGQEARLRCSPMKGHSHVYWYRQLPEEGLKFMVYLQKENIIDESGMPKERFSAEFPKEGPSILRIQQVVRGDSAAYFCASSPPRQRYQETQYFGPGTRLLVL.